The 23 T cell receptor beta chains presented below share a single source sample, sequenced in a study of blood T cells in healthy people across ages. Primers used in a second PCR of about 6 to 11 cycles were a sample-barcoded 5' primer and a J-beta primer mix. TCRdb itself ran the 5' RACE reads through MiXCR, one entry per CDR3 protein. Here the sample spans around 500,000 distinct CDR3 sequences, about 25% being singletons. The same sample was also studied in work on T cells of mothers and their children.

Sequencing was carried out using blood. The receptor source for this set is a boy aged 2-15 years in good health.

The chain joins TRBV29-1 to TRBJ2-1, with D unclear. In germline, CDR1 is SQVTM, CDR2 ANQGSEA. The length of the CDR3 is 12 residues. Trimming pared 0 bases from V and 5 bases from J, leaving 5 bases between. The CDR3 sequence is CSVEDPDNEQFF. The CDR3, as DNA: TGCAGCGTTGAAGATCCGGACAATGAGCAGTTCTTC.

This clonotype has more than one count but fewer than ten. This chain uses TRBV24-1 with TRBJ2-6; D is undetermined. The V gene lost 5 bases and the J gene lost 2 bases, with 3 bases spanning the gap. The germline CDR1 and CDR2 sequences are KGHDR and SFDVKD. This CDR3 spans 13 amino acids. CDR3: CATSGAGANVLTF. DNA of the CDR3: TGTGCCACCAGTGGAGCTGGGGCCAACGTCCTGACTTTC.

The chain is built from TRBV20-1 and TRBJ2-3; 8 bases align to TRBD2. The CDR3 length is 15 residues. J was trimmed by 2 bases and V by 3 bases; bases with no gene match: 7. Looked up from germline, CDR1 is DFQATT and CDR2 is SNEGSKA (reference sequence). For the CDR3, the DNA is TGCAGTGCTAGTGGACAACTAGCGGCCACAGATACGCAGTATTTT. Translating it yields CSASGQLAATDTQYF.

There are a few counts of this clonotype. The rearrangement links TRBV20-1 to TRBJ2-2; D gene ambiguous. V was shortened by 0 bases and J by 6 bases, with 11 bases between the two germline ends. The CDR3 consists of 14 residues. The germline V gene has CDR1 DFQATT and CDR2 SNEGSKA (reference sequence). The CDR3 is CSARESSGPGELFF. The CDR3 DNA sequence: TGCAGTGCTAGAGAGTCGTCTGGTCCCGGGGAGCTGTTTTTT.

The sample holds a few counts of this clonotype. V usage is TRBV29-1 and J usage is TRBJ1-1, with a weak D call TRBD1 (6 bases). The V gene's germline CDR1 is SQVTM and CDR2 ANQGSEA. The CDR3 is made up of 11 amino acids. Trimming took off 7 bases at V and 4 bases at J, with 10 bases between the two ends. Written as DNA, the CDR3 is TGCAGCGCCGGGACAACCACTGAAGCTTTCTTT. This sequence encodes CSAGTTTEAFF.

This chain links TRBV6-6 with TRBJ2-3; D may match TRBD1 or TRBD2 (5 bases each). Germline V lookup: CDR1 MNHNY, CDR2 SVGAGI (reference sequence). V gave up 5 bases and J gave up 1 base, with 16 bases separating them. The CDR3 extends over 16 amino acids. For the CDR3, the DNA is TGTGCCAGCAGTCGTGGGTCGGGGCAGCGCACAGATACGCAGTATTTT. Residues: CASSRGSGQRTDTQYF.

This clonotype was found many times. V and J are TRBV29-1 and TRBJ2-7; D possibly corresponds to TRBD1 (6 bases). This CDR3 comprises 13 residues. Trimming took 4 bases from V and 0 from J, leaving 10 bases between them. Germline V gene lookup returns CDR1 SQVTM and CDR2 ANQGSEA. CDR3 sequence (DNA): TGCAGCGTTGTAGACAGGAGCTCCTACGAGCAGTACTTC. The encoded protein is CSVVDRSSYEQYF.

J is TRBJ1-4 and V is TRBV7-2; D call uncertain. V was pared by 3 bases and J by 7 bases, with 12 bases between. Germline-derived CDR1 and CDR2 are SGHTA and FQGNSA. The CDR3 contains 14 residues. CDR3 sequence: CASSFYAKAEKLFF. The CDR3 nucleotides read TGTGCCAGCAGCTTTTATGCAAAGGCTGAAAAACTGTTTTTT.

This clonotype was recorded a few times. The chain employs TRBV7-3 and TRBJ1-1; TRBD1 matches 7 bases. J lost 0 bases, V lost 5 bases, and 3 bases had no gene match. The V gene's germline CDR1 is SGHTA and CDR2 FQGTGA. The CDR3 has 14 amino acids. The CDR3 region is CASSKQGMNTEAFF. The CDR3 region has the DNA TGTGCCAGCAGCAAACAGGGGATGAACACTGAAGCTTTCTTT. Together with reference TRBV7-3 and TRBJ1-1, the CDR3 gives the full variable domain: GAGVSQTPSNKVTEKGKYVELRCDPISGHTALYWYRQSLGQGPEFLIYFQGTGAADDSGLPNDRFFAVRPEGSVSTLKIQRTERGDSAVYLCASSKQGMNTEAFFGQGTRLTVV.

The rearrangement uses TRBV5-1 and TRBJ1-2, with D perhaps matching TRBD1 (6 bases). V shed 8 bases and J shed 6 bases, with 20 bases lying between them. The germline CDR1 and CDR2 sequences are SGHRS and YFSETQ. The CDR3 runs 14 residues. In nucleotides, the CDR3 is TGCGCCAGAAGTCCAACACAGGGAGACAATGGCTACACCTTC. Translation: CARSPTQGDNGYTF.

This clonotype has just a few counts. CDR3 nucleotide sequence: TGTGCCAGCAGCAGCCCCGGGACAGGGTTCACCGGGGAGCTGTTTTTT. This sequence encodes CASSSPGTGFTGELFF. The V and J genes are TRBV7-2 and TRBJ2-2; 9 nucleotides match TRBD1. Germline trimming cut 5 bases from V and 4 bases from J; bases unmatched to any gene: 8. This CDR3 is 16 amino acids long. Germline values: CDR1 SGHTA, CDR2 FQGNSA.

A few counts support this clonotype. The rearrangement uses TRBV7-9 and TRBJ1-6; the D gene is possibly TRBD1 (5 bases). V was cut by 1 base and J by 6 bases, with 7 bases left in between. Germline CDR1 is SEHNR and CDR2 is FQNEAQ (reference sequence). CDR3 length equals 14 residues. The CDR3 loop is CASSLGGGNSPLHF. The CDR3 DNA sequence: TGTGCCAGCAGCTTAGGGGGCGGTAATTCACCCCTCCACTTT. Full variable domain (rest looked up from reference TRBV7-9 and TRBJ1-6): DTGVSQNPRHKITKRGQNVTFRCDPISEHNRLYWYRQTLGQGPEFLTYFQNEAQLEKSRLLSDRFSAERPKGSFSTLEIQRTEQGDSAMYLCASSLGGGNSPLHFGNGTRLTVT.

This clonotype was recorded at least ten times. The chain links TRBV11-2 to TRBJ2-1, with TRBD2 as a possible D gene (6 bases). Germline V gives CDR1 SGHAT, CDR2 FQNNGV. The length of the CDR3 is 14 residues. Trimming stripped 1 base from V and 2 bases from J, with 6 bases between. This CDR3 is CASSLGLAYNEQFF. The CDR3 DNA reads as TGTGCCAGCAGCTTAGGACTAGCCTACAATGAGCAGTTCTTC.

The chain uses TRBV11-2 and TRBJ1-2, with D possibly TRBD1 on 6 matching bases. The V gene's germline CDR1 is SGHAT and CDR2 FQNNGV. The CDR3 consists of 15 residues. V was pared by 5 bases and J by 1 base, with 14 bases between. The CDR3 here is CASSAPRDINYGYTF. CDR3 DNA: TGTGCCAGCAGCGCGCCCCGGGACATTAACTATGGCTACACCTTC.

In its sample, this clonotype was seen a few times. A junction end diverges from the germline sequence, so it may reflect a read error. The chain recombines TRBV7-9 with TRBJ2-5, with 8 bases that match TRBD1. The CDR3 runs to 11 residues. Germline V gene lookup returns CDR1 SEHNR and CDR2 FQNEAQ (reference sequence). This chain's CDR3 is CASSSADRVAF. The CDR3 DNA reads as TGTGCCAGCAGCTCTGCGGACAGGGTTGCCTTC.

The chain couples TRBV7-2 to TRBJ1-2, with 8 positions matching TRBD1. CDR3 size: 15 residues. After removal of 1 base from V and 12 bases from J, the junction contained 13 bases not matched to a gene. In germline, CDR1 is SGHTA, CDR2 FQGNSA. CDR3 region: CASSLERQGRSSNTF. The DNA for the CDR3 is TGTGCCAGCAGCTTAGAACGACAGGGGCGGTCGAGCAACACCTTC.

CDR3 coding DNA: TGTGCCAGCAGCACGGGACAGTGGAACACTGAAGCTTTCTTT. It specifies CASSTGQWNTEAFF. The V and J genes are TRBV7-9 and TRBJ1-1, with TRBD1 identical over 7 bases. Looked up from germline, CDR1 is SEHNR and CDR2 is FQNEAQ (reference sequence). V dropped 5 bases and J dropped 1; count of bases not matched to a gene: 4. The CDR3 has 14 residues.

The rearrangement uses TRBV7-8 and TRBJ1-1; D might be TRBD1 (6 bases). Between the trimmed V and J ends, which lost 3 bases and 8 bases, there was a span of 16 bases. Germline V gene sequence: CDR1 SGHVS, CDR2 FQNEAQ. The CDR3 has 14 residues. CDR3 sequence: CASSFSARGPEAFF. The CDR3 DNA sequence: TGTGCCAGCAGCTTCTCCGCGCGGGGGCCGGAAGCTTTCTTT.

This clonotype was found a few times. The chain employs TRBV28 and TRBJ2-5, with D maybe TRBD2 (5 bases). The end of the DNA is better explained by TRBJ2-1, so the J call may be wrong. The CDR3 is made up of 12 amino acids. Germline CDR1 is MDHEN and CDR2 is SYDVKM. The CDR3 sequence is CASSQLVDEQFF. CDR3 in DNA: TGTGCCAGCAGCCAACTAGTAGATGAGCAGTTCTTC.

The genes are TRBV7-2 and TRBJ2-3; TRBD2 matches 11 bases. Germline V gene data show CDR1 as SGHTA and CDR2 as FQGNSA. The CDR3 totals 15 residues. V was clipped by 5 bases and J by 5 bases; unmatched bases: 6. In DNA form, the CDR3 reads TGTGCCAGCAGCGTGAGAGGACTAGCGGGAGATACGCAGTATTTT. Protein: CASSVRGLAGDTQYF.

Regarding this clonotype: At one of its ends the junction is not consistent with the germline gene, which may arise from a read error. The CDR3 here is CASSQVGGRGNVLTF. The CDR3 nucleotides read TGCGCCAGCAGCCAAGTTGGTGGCAGGGGCAACGTCCTGACCTTC. V gene TRBV4-3 combines with J gene TRBJ2-7; D perhaps matches TRBD1 (6 bases). Germline lookup yields CDR1 LGHNA and CDR2 YSLEER. The CDR3 has 15 amino acids.

The gene calls are TRBV6-2 or TRBV6-3 and TRBJ2-7; D not resolved. This CDR3 region has 16 residues. CDR1 is MNHEY, CDR2 SVGEGT, per germline. The ends were cut back, 4 bases at V and 0 bases at J, with 16 bases in the middle. The CDR3 sequence: CASSSFLSIRSYEQYF. The CDR3 region has the DNA TGTGCCAGCAGTTCTTTTCTCAGTATCCGCTCCTACGAGCAGTACTTC.

The CDR3 DNA reads TGCGCCAGCAGTCAATTCCGCCGGACGGGTAGCTCTGGAAACACCATATATTTT. It is translated as CASSQFRRTGSSGNTIYF. This chain uses TRBV23-1 with TRBJ1-3; D not certain. TRBV23-1 is marked as an open reading frame, function uncertain. V lost 1 base and J 0 bases, leaving 16 bases between the germline ends. CDR3 length equals 18 residues.